The following is a T cell receptor beta chain sequence with its context. Which antigen it targets is not known. The record has no base qualities; no much larger clone is one base away. These data belong to a study of radiotherapy plus CTLA-4 blockade in lung cancer (dated by TCRdb to 2016 to 2019). With regard to the full study: Objective responses were observed in approximately 18% of enrolled patients, and disease control was achieved in less than 40%. Broader findings and caveats from the paper: The strongest predictors of response were reported to be early dynamic shifts in blood T cell clones along with a rise in serum interferon-beta following radiation. TCR clones derived from tumors expanded in peripheral blood after treatment with radiotherapy and ipilimumab.

The CDR3, cysteine through phenylalanine, is 14 amino acids long. Only CDR3 DNA remains: 42 bases, in frame from the first base. The CDR1 and CDR2 encoded by the germline V gene are SGHTS and YDEGEE. Receptors were amplified or captured by the immunoSEQ multiplex PCR assay. TCRdb retrieved this table from immuneACCESS and kept in-frame rearrangements only. Not all clones are present; in checked studies, unresolved V genes account for under half, and no reason is known for the remainder. For this sample there are over 85,000 clones; around 84% appear just once. Of the sample, about 23% falls within the top ten clones. In this study, focal radiation therapy paired with CTLA-4 blockade (ipilimumab) was tested in patients who had chemo-refractory metastatic non-small-cell lung cancer.

This TCR derives from a human donor with non-small cell lung cancer that progressed on radiotherapy plus ipilimumab. The V gene is TRBV5-8 and the J gene is TRBJ2-5; matching of 6 bases hints at TRBD1 as the D gene. Near its end, the DNA agrees better with TRBJ2-7, so the J call may be wrong. Specimen: peripheral blood, collected from a patient treated with radiotherapy plus ipilimumab. The CDR3 region has the sequence CASSFGQPSYEQYF. The sequenced DNA: TGTGCCAGCAGCTTTGGACAGCCGTCCTACGAGCAGTACTTC.